This TCR beta chain was identified in a study of identical twins. This clonotype occurred a few times. One entry per CDR3 protein results from TCRdb running MiXCR on the 5' RACE reads. Of around 670,000 distinct CDR3 sequences in the sample, 5.5% to 6.5% were seen once. Trimming pared 4 bases from V and 2 bases from J, leaving 16 bases between. CDR3 length: 16 amino acids. Germline assignment: CDR1 MGHRA and CDR2 YSYEKL. The chain joins TRBV4-1 to TRBJ2-3; tentative D call: TRBD1 (6 bases). The source material was naive T cells sorted from blood. The sequence was collected from a man aged 18 to 29 in good health. CDR3 in DNA: TGCGCCAGCAGCCCGACCGGGACACGTCTCACAGATACGCAGTATTTT. Translated: CASSPTGTRLTDTQYF.